The 21 T cell receptor beta chains reported below all come from one sample, sequenced in a study of identical twins. TCRdb independently ran MiXCR on the 5' RACE reads; one entry per CDR3 protein. The sample records approximately 890,000 distinct CDR3 sequences, 10% to 15% being singletons. This same sample was also taken into another study, of yellow fever vaccine responses in identical twins.

Sequences were obtained from PBMCs. The origin of the receptors is a woman aged 18 to 35 in good health.

This clonotype has just a few counts. The V gene is TRBV5-6, the J gene TRBJ2-1, with TRBD1 as a possible D gene (5 bases). The CDR3 totals 14 residues. Germline V lookup: CDR1 SGHDT, CDR2 YYEEEE. The V end lost 4 bases, the J end lost 4 bases, and 12 bases lay between the germline ends. The CDR3 sequence: CASSARDRYNEQFF. As DNA, the CDR3 is TGTGCCAGCAGCGCACGCGACAGATACAATGAGCAGTTCTTC.

This clonotype turned up a few times. The CDR3 region has the DNA TGTGCCAGCGTCCCAGGAAACAGCTCCTACGAGCAGTACGTC. Amino acid sequence: CASVPGNSSYEQYV. The genes are TRBV2 and TRBJ2-7; D is unclear. CDR3 size: 14 residues. The germline CDR1 and CDR2 sequences are SNHLY and FYNNEI. The V end was cut by 8 bases, the J end by 0 bases, with 14 bases between.

This clonotype was counted a few times. The CDR3 DNA reads as TGTGCCAGCGATCCCGCGTGGCAGGGCAAGTTAAATGAAAAACTGTTTTTT. This codes for CASDPAWQGKLNEKLFF. The chain combines TRBV6-1 with TRBJ1-4; the D gene is possibly TRBD1 (5 bases). The length of the CDR3 is 17 residues. Germline loops: CDR1 MNHNS, CDR2 SASEGT. Trimming shortened V by 8 bases and J by 5 bases, and 24 bases separated the two germline ends.

V is TRBV2 and J is TRBJ2-7; TRBD2 aligns across 8 bases. The CDR3 is 17 residues long. J gave up 0 bases and V 5 bases, and 12 bases lay outside the gene matches. CDR1 is SNHLY and CDR2 is FYNNEI in the germline V gene. This CDR3 is CASSRPGGLGGSYEQYF. The CDR3 DNA reads as TGTGCCAGCAGTCGGCCGGGAGGGCTTGGCGGCTCCTACGAGCAGTACTTC.

A few counts support this clonotype. This chain links TRBV12-3 or TRBV12-4 with TRBJ2-7; TRBD1 agrees at 10 bases. Germline trimming cut 8 bases from V and 5 bases from J; bases unmatched to any gene: 12. The CDR3 runs to 15 residues. This chain's CDR3 is CASADRGPATDEQYF. The CDR3 DNA follows: TGTGCCAGCGCCGACAGGGGGCCCGCCACGGACGAGCAGTACTTC.

The V gene is TRBV7-8, the J gene TRBJ1-4; perhaps TRBD1 as D (6 bases). The CDR3 is 15 residues long. Germline V gives CDR1 SGHVS, CDR2 FQNEAQ. Trimming removed 6 bases at V and 0 bases at J, with 11 bases between. The CDR3 region is CASRPRTATNEKLFF. Written as DNA, the CDR3 is TGTGCCAGCAGACCGCGGACAGCAACTAATGAAAAACTGTTTTTT.

The J gene is TRBJ2-1, the V gene TRBV6-1, with a weak D call TRBD2 (6 bases). The CDR3 extends over 17 amino acids. Trimming pared 1 base from V and 3 bases from J, leaving 16 bases between. In germline, CDR1 is MNHNS, CDR2 SASEGT. CDR3 in DNA: TGTGCCAGCAGTGAAGGGAGGGTAGCCGCGATCTACAATGAGCAGTTCTTC. Translating gives CASSEGRVAAIYNEQFF.

CDR3 sequence: CASSQSGSASYEQYF. DNA for the CDR3: TGTGCCAGCAGCCAAAGCGGGAGTGCTTCCTACGAGCAGTACTTC. This chain connects TRBV13 to TRBJ2-7; 8 bases agree with TRBD2. CDR3 length: 15 residues. The V gene end was trimmed by 5 bases and the J gene end by 1 base; junction bases not matched to a gene: 7. Germline loops: CDR1 PRHDT, CDR2 FYEKMQ (reference sequence).

Many counts were recorded for this clonotype. The chain joins TRBV20-1 to TRBJ2-7; D gene unclear. Trimming took 6 bases from V and 3 from J, leaving 12 bases between them. This CDR3 is 12 amino acids long. The germline CDR1 and CDR2 sequences are DFQATT and SNEGSKA (reference sequence). The CDR3 is CSATRGNYEQYV. The DNA of the CDR3 is TGCAGTGCAACCCGAGGTAACTACGAGCAGTACGTC.

This clonotype was seen many times. The CDR3 sequence is CASSFPWGTEAFF. As DNA, the CDR3 is TGTGCCAGCAGTTTTCCATGGGGCACTGAAGCTTTCTTT. The rearrangement joins TRBV12-3 or TRBV12-4 to TRBJ1-1; no firm D call. The CDR3 is 13 residues long. Trimming removed 3 bases at V and 4 bases at J, with 9 bases between.

This clonotype was found a few times. This chain connects TRBV12-3 or TRBV12-4 to TRBJ2-7; 11 nucleotides line up with TRBD2. Trimming removed 5 bases from V and 2 bases from J; junction bases left unmatched: 5. This CDR3 is 15 amino acids long. The CDR3 coding sequence is TGTGCCAGCAGTCTAACTAGCGGGAGTACCTACGAGCAGTACTTC. This gives the protein CASSLTSGSTYEQYF.

This clonotype was detected a few times. The V gene is TRBV2, the J gene TRBJ1-5; the D is unclear. The CDR3 is 15 residues long. Germline lookup yields CDR1 SNHLY and CDR2 FYNNEI. With 6 bases removed from V and 0 bases from J, the gap between germline ends came to 12 bases. The CDR3 loop is CASSSTRNSNQPQHF. CDR3 coding DNA: TGTGCCAGCAGCTCGACAAGGAATAGCAATCAGCCCCAGCATTTT. The full variable domain, with the rest looked up from reference TRBV2 and TRBJ1-5, is EPEVTQTPSHQVTQMGQEVILRCVPISNHLYFYWYRQILGQKVEFLVSFYNNEISEKSEIFDDQFSVERPDGSNFTLKIRSTKLEDSAMYFCASSSTRNSNQPQHFGDGTRLSIL.

In this sample, this clonotype turned up a few times. The V call is TRBV7-9, the J call TRBJ2-7, with TRBD1 matching over 7 bases. V lost 4 bases to trimming and J lost 3 bases; unmatched junction nucleotides: 9. This CDR3 contains 15 residues. Germline CDR1 is SEHNR and CDR2 is FQNEAQ (reference sequence). The CDR3 loop reads CASSSPTGTLYEQYF. In nucleotides, the CDR3 is TGTGCCAGCAGCTCTCCGACAGGGACCCTCTACGAGCAGTACTTC.

The chain combines TRBV13 with TRBJ2-5, with D uncertain. The germline V gene has CDR1 PRHDT and CDR2 FYEKMQ (reference sequence). This CDR3 is built from 14 residues. Trimming removed 5 bases at V and 7 bases at J, with 17 bases between. The CDR3 region is CASSPRVGKGTQYF. As DNA, the CDR3 is TGTGCCAGCAGCCCCCGTGTGGGTAAAGGGACCCAGTACTTC. Full variable domain (missing parts from reference TRBV13 and TRBJ2-5): AAGVIQSPRHLIKEKRETATLKCYPIPRHDTVYWYQQGPGQDPQFLISFYEKMQSDKGSIPDRFSAQQFSDYHSELNMSSLELGDSALYFCASSPRVGKGTQYFGPGTRLLVL.

The CDR3 nucleotides read TGTGCCAGTCGACTAGCGGGAGTGAGGCAAGAGACCCAGTACTTC. This translates into CASRLAGVRQETQYF. The chain employs TRBV28 and TRBJ2-5; 12 nucleotides match TRBD2. The junction had 7 bases not matched to a gene; V was cut back by 9 bases and J by 2 bases. The germline V gene encodes CDR1 MDHEN and CDR2 SYDVKM. The CDR3 sequence is 15 residues long.

The chain recombines TRBV7-9 with TRBJ2-7; 10 bases are a match to TRBD1. The CDR3 is 15 amino acids. Looked up from germline, CDR1 is SEHNR and CDR2 is FQNEAQ (reference sequence). J was trimmed by 4 bases and V by 5 bases; bases with no gene match: 8. The CDR3 DNA reads TGTGCCAGCAGCGTAGGGGGGACAGGGGAGTACGAGCAGTACGTC. Protein sequence: CASSVGGTGEYEQYV.

The V and J genes are TRBV24-1 and TRBJ2-5; 8 bases agree with TRBD1. CDR3 size: 16 residues. Germline CDR1 and CDR2: KGHDR and SFDVKD. V shed 4 bases and J 5 bases; nucleotides not matched to a gene: 11. CDR3 sequence reads: CATSEDGQGLEETQYF. CDR3 sequence (DNA): TGTGCCACCAGTGAGGACGGACAGGGTTTAGAGGAGACCCAGTACTTC.

This clonotype is a singleton in its sample. The rearrangement joins TRBV2 to TRBJ2-2; 13 nucleotides agree with TRBD2. This CDR3 spans 18 amino acids. V lost 11 bases to trimming and J lost 6 bases; unmatched junction nucleotides: 18. Germline V CDR1 and CDR2: SNHLY, FYNNEI. The CDR3: CACCPSGLAGRGAGELFF. DNA of the CDR3: TGTGCCTGCTGCCCTTCGGGACTAGCGGGACGGGGCGCCGGGGAGCTGTTTTTT.

The gene calls are TRBV29-1 and TRBJ2-1; 7 bases line up with TRBD2. In germline, CDR1 is SQVTM, CDR2 ANQGSEA. V dropped 7 bases and J dropped 0; count of bases not matched to a gene: 3. The CDR3 is made up of 13 amino acids. Written as DNA, the CDR3 is TGCAGCGCCACTAGCGTCTCCTACAATGAGCAGTTCTTC. Protein: CSATSVSYNEQFF.

The chain has TRBV5-5 and TRBJ2-5, with a tentative D call TRBD2 (7 bases). Germline V lookup: CDR1 SGHKS, CDR2 YYEKEE (reference sequence). V was trimmed by 4 bases and J by 0 bases, leaving 19 bases between them. The CDR3 consists of 17 residues. CDR3 protein: CASSLDVGGANQETQYF. CDR3 nucleotides: TGTGCCAGCAGCCTGGACGTAGGGGGGGCCAACCAAGAGACCCAGTACTTC. The full variable domain, rest sourced from reference TRBV5-5 and TRBJ2-5, is DAGVTQSPTHLIKTRGQQVTLRCSPISGHKSVSWYQQVLGQGPQFIFQYYEKEERGRGNFPDRFSARQFPNYSSELNVNALLLGDSALYLCASSLDVGGANQETQYFGPGTRLLVL.

There are a few counts of this clonotype. The chain carries TRBV3-1 and TRBJ2-1; D perhaps matches TRBD2 (6 bases). The CDR3 is 17 residues long. Between the trimmed V and J ends, which lost 4 bases and 5 bases, there was a span of 21 bases. The germline V gene has CDR1 LGHDT and CDR2 YNNKEL (reference sequence). CDR3 region: CASSRSETRFLHNEQFF. The CDR3 DNA sequence: TGTGCCAGCAGCCGAAGTGAGACTAGGTTTCTCCACAATGAGCAGTTCTTC.